The next 23 T cell receptor beta chains were all read from a single sample in a study of CD8 T cells in Susac syndrome. RNA was extracted with the RNeasy kit, and a quantity of about 0.45 to 1 ug was reverse transcribed using random hexamers. TCRdb analysed the immunoSEQ multiplex PCR reads with MiXCR anew, one entry per CDR3 protein. This table holds roughly 200,000 distinct CDR3 sequences, about 91% found once. The sequencing sample was made of CD4+ T cells from PBMCs. These receptors all come from a human donor with Susac syndrome.

The V gene is TRBV7-8, the J gene TRBJ2-1; TRBD1 agrees at 8 bases. Per germline, CDR1 SGHVS and CDR2 FQNEAQ. V gave up 6 bases and J gave up 0 bases; unmatched junction bases: 7. The CDR3 totals 16 residues. The CDR3 loop is CASRTRTGGSYNEQFF. In nucleotides, the CDR3 is TGTGCCAGCAGAACCCGTACAGGGGGCTCCTACAATGAGCAGTTCTTC. The full variable domain, completed using reference TRBV7-8 and TRBJ2-1, is GAGVSQSPRYKVAKRGQDVALRCDPISGHVSLFWYQQALGQGPEFLTYFQNEAQLDKSGLPSDRFFAERPEGSVSTLKIQRTQQEDSAVYLCASRTRTGGSYNEQFFGPGTRLTVL.

The V gene is TRBV20-1, the J gene TRBJ1-1, with D uncertain. The CDR3 length is 15 residues. Germline CDR1 is DFQATT and CDR2 is SNEGSKA (reference sequence). V was trimmed by 1 base and J by 3 bases, leaving 15 bases between them. CDR3 in amino acids: CSARGNSVGYTEAFF. In nucleotides, the CDR3 is TGCAGTGCTAGAGGGAACAGCGTTGGCTACACTGAAGCTTTCTTT.

The genes are TRBV6-5 and TRBJ1-4; TRBD1 might be the D (6 bases). The germline gives CDR1 MNHEY, CDR2 SVGAGI. Trimming cost V 0 bases and J 5 bases, with 13 bases left between them. The CDR3 has 16 amino acids. In DNA form, the CDR3 reads TGTGCCAGCAGTTACTCCTATCAGGGGAGAAATGAAAAACTGTTTTTT. It codes for CASSYSYQGRNEKLFF.

This clonotype has only one observation. V is TRBV5-6 and J is TRBJ1-1; tentatively, D is TRBD1 (6 bases). V was trimmed by 6 bases and J by 3 bases, leaving 21 bases between them. The CDR3 has 16 amino acids. CDR1 is SGHDT and CDR2 is YYEEEE in the germline V gene. This chain's CDR3 is CASTQGYGVVYTEAFF. CDR3 nucleotide sequence: TGTGCCAGCACACAGGGATACGGCGTTGTATACACTGAAGCTTTCTTT.

This clonotype has just one count. This chain links TRBV6-1 with TRBJ2-7; TRBD1 is a possible D gene (6 bases). Germline V lookup: CDR1 MNHNS, CDR2 SASEGT. The CDR3 has 12 residues. V lost 9 bases and J lost 2, with 11 bases in between. The DNA of the CDR3 is TGTGCCAGTTACAACAGGGCCTACGAGCAGTACTTC. It yields the protein CASYNRAYEQYF.

This chain joins TRBV15 and TRBJ2-1; 8 bases align to TRBD2. Germline V gene data show CDR1 as LNHNV and CDR2 as YYDKDF (reference sequence). There are 15 residues in the CDR3. The V segment lost 3 bases and the J segment 11 bases; nucleotides outside the gene matches: 12. DNA of the CDR3: TGTGCCACCAGCAGTGCCACTAGCGGACCGACCCAGCAGTTCTTC. Translated: CATSSATSGPTQQFF.

DNA of the CDR3: TGTGCCAGTAGCCCACACCAAGCAACAGATACGCAGTATTTT. This translates into CASSPHQATDTQYF. This chain links TRBV19 with TRBJ2-3, with D unclear. V dropped 6 bases and J dropped 3 bases, with 13 bases sitting between them. Germline CDR1 and CDR2: LNHDA and SQIVND (reference sequence). The CDR3 has 14 amino acids. The full variable domain, in which reference TRBV19 and TRBJ2-3 provide the parts outside the CDR3, is DGGITQSPKYLFRKEGQNVTLSCEQNLNHDAMYWYRQDPGQGLRLIYYSQIVNDFQKGDIAEGYSVSREKKESFPLTVTSAQKNPTAFYLCASSPHQATDTQYFGPGTRLTVL.

The chain uses TRBV7-3 and TRBJ2-5; either TRBD1 or TRBD2 may supply D (5 bases each). The germline CDR1 and CDR2 sequences are SGHTA and FQGTGA. V lost 5 bases to trimming and J lost 1 base, with 8 bases between them. The CDR3 sequence is 13 residues long. The CDR3 protein is CASSKGTQETQYF. CDR3 nucleotides: TGTGCCAGCAGCAAAGGGACCCAAGAGACCCAGTACTTC.

A few counts support this clonotype. The V gene is TRBV2, the J gene TRBJ2-2; D ambiguous. V was clipped by 5 bases and J by 3 bases, with 4 bases between them. Germline V lookup: CDR1 SNHLY, CDR2 FYNNEI. The CDR3 is 12 amino acids. The CDR3 sequence is CASSFDTGELFF. The DNA for the CDR3 is TGTGCCAGCAGTTTTGACACCGGGGAGCTGTTTTTT.

The rearrangement joins TRBV2 to TRBJ1-1, with 8 positions matching TRBD1. CDR1 SNHLY and CDR2 FYNNEI come from the germline V gene. J gave up 5 bases and V 6 bases, and 5 bases lay outside the gene matches. This CDR3 has 13 residues. The CDR3: CASRRQGKTEAFF. Here the CDR3 DNA reads TGTGCCAGCAGGAGACAGGGGAAAACTGAAGCTTTCTTT. Full variable domain (missing parts from reference TRBV2 and TRBJ1-1): EPEVTQTPSHQVTQMGQEVILRCVPISNHLYFYWYRQILGQKVEFLVSFYNNEISEKSEIFDDQFSVERPDGSNFTLKIRSTKLEDSAMYFCASRRQGKTEAFFGQGTRLTVV.

The genes are TRBV6-1 and TRBJ1-5, with a tentative D call TRBD1 (6 bases). Germline CDR1 and CDR2: MNHNS and SASEGT. The CDR3 is 16 amino acids. V lost 0 bases, J lost 6 bases, and 15 bases lay in between. The CDR3 region has the DNA TGTGCCAGCAGTGAAGCACGTTGGGGGGCGGGTCAGCCCCAGCATTTT. Amino acids: CASSEARWGAGQPQHF.

This chain connects TRBV6-5 to TRBJ1-1; D is perhaps TRBD1 (5 bases). Between the trimmed V and J ends, which lost 0 bases and 2 bases, there was a span of 13 bases. This CDR3 is built from 16 residues. Germline values: CDR1 MNHEY, CDR2 SVGAGI. As DNA, the CDR3 is TGTGCCAGCAGTTACTCCAACAACAGGAGAAACACTGAAGCTTTCTTT. Translating it yields CASSYSNNRRNTEAFF.

This chain connects TRBV5-6 to TRBJ1-1; TRBD1 matches 9 bases. CDR1 and CDR2 (germline): SGHDT, YYEEEE. V trimming: 2 bases; J trimming: 5 bases; junction bases outside the gene matches: 4. The length of the CDR3 is 14 residues. Here the CDR3 reads CASSFRDRGTEAFF. The DNA of the CDR3 is TGTGCCAGCAGCTTTCGAGACAGGGGGACTGAAGCTTTCTTT.

The chain is built from TRBV10-3 and TRBJ1-1; 10 positions agree with TRBD1. This CDR3 has 14 amino acids. The germline V gene encodes CDR1 ENHRY and CDR2 SYGVKD. J was trimmed by 4 bases and V by 4 bases; bases with no gene match: 3. This CDR3 is CAISAGQGSTEAFF. In DNA, the CDR3 is TGTGCCATCAGTGCGGGACAGGGGAGCACTGAAGCTTTCTTT.

This chain uses TRBV6-6 with TRBJ2-7, with 12 bases that match TRBD2. The V gene's germline CDR1 is MNHNY and CDR2 SVGAGI (reference sequence). This CDR3 contains 14 residues. Trimming cost V 5 bases and J 5 bases; bases outside gene matches: 4. The CDR3 loop reads CASSNRLAGDEQYF. CDR3 DNA sequence: TGTGCCAGCAGTAACCGACTAGCGGGAGACGAGCAGTACTTC.

The rearrangement joins TRBV19 to TRBJ2-2, with D possibly matching TRBD2 (6 bases). V lost 4 bases to trimming and J lost 0 bases, with 12 bases between them. The CDR3 totals 16 residues. The V gene's germline CDR1 is LNHDA and CDR2 SQIVND (reference sequence). CDR3 amino acids: CASSTRRGSNTGELFF. The CDR3 nucleotides read TGTGCCAGTAGTACTAGGAGGGGCTCGAACACCGGGGAGCTGTTTTTT.

The chain employs TRBV12-3 or TRBV12-4 and TRBJ1-1, with D hard to call. The CDR3 runs 13 residues. V dropped 6 bases and J dropped 4 bases, with 12 bases sitting between them. Here the CDR3 reads CASSRGKATEAFF. The CDR3 DNA is TGTGCCAGCAGCCGGGGAAAGGCCACTGAAGCTTTCTTT.

This chain connects TRBV5-1 to TRBJ2-1; 15 bases align to TRBD2. Per the germline V gene, CDR1 is SGHRS and CDR2 is YFSETQ. V dropped 2 bases and J dropped 5; count of bases not matched to a gene: 11. The CDR3 totals 19 residues. CDR3 loop: CASSFLPGLAGGPDNEQFF. The DNA for the CDR3 is TGCGCCAGCAGCTTCCTCCCGGGACTAGCGGGAGGTCCGGACAATGAGCAGTTCTTC.

The chain employs TRBV7-9 and TRBJ2-7; 11 bases align to TRBD1. Trimming removed 1 base from V and 5 bases from J; junction bases left unmatched: 7. The CDR3 has 16 residues. Germline CDR1 is SEHNR and CDR2 is FQNEAQ (reference sequence). CDR3 protein: CASSLGVGQGAHEQYF. The CDR3 DNA reads as TGTGCCAGCAGCTTAGGAGTAGGACAGGGGGCTCACGAGCAGTACTTC.

The rearrangement uses TRBV3-1 and TRBJ2-1, with 8 bases lining up with TRBD2. V gave up 2 bases and J gave up 0 bases; unmatched junction bases: 6. CDR1 is LGHDT and CDR2 is YNNKEL in the germline V gene (reference sequence). The CDR3 length is 17 residues. CDR3 coding DNA: TGTGCCAGCAGCCAATCCGGGACTAGAAGCTCCTACAATGAGCAGTTCTTC. This encodes CASSQSGTRSSYNEQFF.

This rearrangement joins TRBV5-6 to TRBJ2-1; 11 bases agree with TRBD2. Germline lookup yields CDR1 SGHDT and CDR2 YYEEEE. This CDR3 has 13 residues. J was trimmed by 6 bases and V by 8 bases; bases with no gene match: 4. Here the CDR3 reads CASTSGGFNEQFF. The CDR3 nucleotides read TGTGCCAGTACTAGCGGGGGATTCAATGAGCAGTTCTTC.

In this sample, this clonotype turned up a few times. V gene TRBV27 combines with J gene TRBJ1-1; D is uncertain. V lost 3 bases and J 1 base, leaving 6 bases between the germline ends. This CDR3 region has 13 residues. In germline, CDR1 is MNHEY, CDR2 SMNVEV (reference sequence). This CDR3 reads CASSFTPNTEAFF. The DNA for the CDR3 is TGTGCCAGCAGTTTCACCCCGAACACTGAAGCTTTCTTT.

The rearrangement links TRBV7-8 to TRBJ2-1, with D possibly being TRBD2 (6 bases). The V end was cut by 1 base, the J end by 3 bases, with 10 bases between. Germline CDR1 SGHVS, CDR2 FQNEAQ. The length of the CDR3 is 15 residues. CDR3 sequence: CASSLVGGSYNEQFF. The DNA of the CDR3 is TGTGCCAGCAGCTTAGTGGGGGGAAGCTACAATGAGCAGTTCTTC.